This T cell receptor beta chain was profiled in a study of T cell repertoires in cytomegalovirus infection. About the study: Selection of CMV epitopes for the study included recently identified HLA-C-restricted and well-studied HLA-B-restricted ones. An indication of both CMV infection and matching HLA type came from public TCR beta signatures.

This clonotype was counted a few times. Its antigen remains unidentified. Germline V gives CDR1 SEHNR, CDR2 FQNEAQ (reference sequence). The CDR3 loop spans 18 amino acids. The trim removed 5 bases at V and 3 bases at J, leaving 9 bases unmatched. TCRdb processed the reads anew with MiXCR; each CDR3 protein has one entry. The sample lists fewer than 850,000 distinct CDR3 sequences, almost 30% occurring once. This clonotype was sampled from a human donor in good health (CMV status not recorded). Some clones in this sample may be carry-over from other donors' samples. The sample consisted of cultured CD8+ T cells from PBMCs, taken from culture after CMV antigen stimulation. V gene TRBV7-9 combines with J gene TRBJ2-1; TRBD2 matches 14 bases. In DNA form, the CDR3 reads TGTGCCAGCAGCCTGGGACTAGCGGGGGCCTCCCTCTACAATGAGCAGTTCTTC. Protein sequence: CASSLGLAGASLYNEQFF.